The clone carrying this T cell receptor (beta chain) was seen a handful of times. Regions amplified from RNA transcripts were the TCR beta CDR3 regions. A first-round RT-PCR of the TCR CDR3 used the HTBI primer set. TCRdb redid the calling of the multiplex PCR reads with MiXCR, one entry per CDR3 protein. The data show hundreds of thousands of distinct CDR3 sequences, about 20% seen once. This sample was included in a study of T cells in Graves' hyperthyroidism and ophthalmopathy. Study-wide background: Peripheral blood was obtained at initial diagnosis, preceding any treatment.

A Clinical Activity Score of at least 3, a NOSPECS grade of at least 4 and a duration under 3 months were recorded in the ophthalmopathy patients. The study excluded patients with uncontrolled infection, other autoimmune disease, pregnancy or lactation. Together with thyroid ultrasound, orbital computed tomography, serum thyroxine and TRAb, clinical symptoms were used for diagnoses. This receptor was obtained from a man between 25 and 39 years old with Graves' ophthalmopathy. What was sequenced was blood.

The CDR3 spells CASSYGAGGFGAFF. CDR3 nucleotide sequence: TGTGCCAGCAGTTACGGGGCAGGGGGTTTTGGAGCTTTCTTT. The chain is built from TRBV6-5 and TRBJ1-1; 7 positions agree with TRBD1. V lost 2 bases to trimming and J lost 10 bases; unmatched junction nucleotides: 10. CDR3 length equals 14 residues. Germline lookup yields CDR1 MNHEY and CDR2 SVGAGI.